Following are 19 T cell receptor beta chains from one sample sequenced in a study of T cells in localized non-small cell lung cancer. Some clones are missing from TCRdb's copy, which holds only in-frame ones; the method was immunoSEQ multiplex PCR. The data contain around 70,000 clones, approximately 84% of them singletons. Source: peripheral blood, taken before any cancer treatment. The origin of the receptors is a female donor older than 55 with stage I lung adenocarcinoma.

The chain links TRBV28 to TRBJ2-7; 12 positions agree with TRBD1. Germline V CDR1 and CDR2: MDHEN, SYDVKM. The CDR3 has 17 amino acids. V lost 5 bases to trimming and J lost 4 bases; unmatched junction nucleotides: 12. CDR3 nucleotides: TGTGCCAGCAGTGATTTATTCGGGACAGGGGGCGTTTACGAGCAGTACTTC. It is translated as CASSDLFGTGGVYEQYF. Based on the CDR3 plus reference TRBV28 and TRBJ2-7, the full variable domain is DVKVTQSSRYLVKRTGEKVFLECVQDMDHENMFWYRQDPGLGLRLIYFSYDVKMKEKGDIPEGYSVSREKKERFSLILESASTNQTSMYLCASSDLFGTGGVYEQYFGPGTRLTVT.

CDR3 amino acids: CASSLEGVRVGMNTEAFF. Here the CDR3 DNA reads TGTGCCAGCAGCTTGGAGGGGGTGAGGGTCGGAATGAACACTGAAGCTTTCTTT. J is TRBJ1-1 and V is TRBV5-6, with a weak D call TRBD1 (6 bases). The CDR3 covers 18 residues. In germline, CDR1 is SGHDT, CDR2 YYEEEE. The V gene lost 0 bases and the J gene lost 0 bases, with 18 bases spanning the gap.

Regarding this clone: One end of the junction fails to match germline, which may point to a read error. V and J are TRBV10-3 and TRBJ1-6, with D perhaps TRBD1 (6 bases). The CDR3 contains 13 residues. CDR1 is ENHRY and CDR2 is SYGVKD in the germline V gene. CDR3 in amino acids: CAFRTDWDSPLHF. The CDR3, as DNA: TGTGCCTTCAGGACAGATTGGGATTCACCCCTCCACTTT.

The V and J genes are TRBV6-6 and TRBJ1-2; the match to TRBD1 covers 8 bases. In germline, CDR1 is MNHNY, CDR2 SVGAGI (reference sequence). The length of the CDR3 is 14 residues. V shed 7 bases and J 8 bases; nucleotides not matched to a gene: 12. Written as DNA, the CDR3 is TGTGCCAGCAACCAAGGGACAGGTTTGGGAGGCTACACCTTC. Translating it yields CASNQGTGLGGYTF.

In the case of this clone: This same CDR3 is encoded by further DNA sequences in the sample. J is TRBJ2-3 and V is TRBV9; D could derive from TRBD1 or TRBD2 (5 bases each). The germline gives CDR1 SGDLS, CDR2 YYNGEE. The CDR3 covers 15 residues. Trimming removed 0 bases at V and 1 base at J, with 9 bases between. The CDR3 bases are TGTGCCAGCAGCGTAGTGGGGGACGGCACAGATACGCAGTATTTT. This encodes CASSVVGDGTDTQYF.

This clone came up once. V gene TRBV19 combines with J gene TRBJ1-2, with D perhaps matching TRBD1 (5 bases). Looked up from germline, CDR1 is LNHDA and CDR2 is SQIVND (reference sequence). V dropped 0 bases and J dropped 8 bases, with 16 bases sitting between them. The CDR3 has 15 residues. Written as DNA, the CDR3 is TGTGCCAGTAGTATAGATCCGAGGGGCGCGGGAGGCTACACCTTC. Amino acids: CASSIDPRGAGGYTF. The whole variable domain, remainder taken from reference TRBV19 and TRBJ1-2, is DGGITQSPKYLFRKEGQNVTLSCEQNLNHDAMYWYRQDPGQGLRLIYYSQIVNDFQKGDIAEGYSVSREKKESFPLTVTSAQKNPTAFYLCASSIDPRGAGGYTFGSGTRLTVV.

This chain connects TRBV4-1 to TRBJ2-5; 7 positions agree with TRBD2. The CDR3 loop spans 13 amino acids. V trimming: 8 bases; J trimming: 5 bases; junction bases outside the gene matches: 8. Germline V CDR1 and CDR2: MGHRA, YSYEKL. The CDR3 DNA reads TGCGCCAGCCGGCGGGAGCTGGGGGAGACCCAGTACTTC. It encodes CASRRELGETQYF.

This chain joins TRBV4-3 and TRBJ2-4; D not certain. CDR3 size: 13 residues. V shed 1 base and J shed 7 bases, with 8 bases lying between them. In germline, CDR1 is LGHNA, CDR2 YSLEER. CDR3 residues: CASSQAVGNIQYF. In DNA, the CDR3 is TGCGCCAGCAGCCAAGCGGTTGGGAACATTCAGTACTTC.

V usage is TRBV7-9 and J usage is TRBJ2-2; D is possibly TRBD1 (5 bases). The CDR3 loop spans 16 amino acids. The V end lost 1 base, the J end lost 7 bases, and 16 bases lay between the germline ends. The germline V gene encodes CDR1 SEHNR and CDR2 FQNEAQ (reference sequence). CDR3 loop: CASSLGQGAWYGELFF. Written as DNA, the CDR3 is TGTGCCAGCAGCTTAGGGCAGGGCGCTTGGTACGGGGAGCTGTTTTTT. Full variable domain (remainder filled in from reference TRBV7-9 and TRBJ2-2): DTGVSQNPRHKITKRGQNVTFRCDPISEHNRLYWYRQTLGQGPEFLTYFQNEAQLEKSRLLSDRFSAERPKGSFSTLEIQRTEQGDSAMYLCASSLGQGAWYGELFFGEGSRLTVL.

The rearrangement uses TRBV10-3 and TRBJ2-7; 9 bases fit TRBD1. CDR1 is ENHRY, CDR2 SYGVKD, per germline. The CDR3 runs 14 residues. V shed 6 bases, J shed 5 bases, and the junction held 8 bases outside the gene matches. DNA for the CDR3: TGTGCCATCAGATTGACAGGGGGGGAAAACGAGCAGTACTTC. Its protein product is CAIRLTGGENEQYF.

The chain couples TRBV6-6 to TRBJ1-3; no reliable D call. The germline CDR1 and CDR2 sequences are MNHNY and SVGAGI (reference sequence). The V end lost 7 bases, the J end lost 5 bases, and 15 bases lay between the germline ends. The CDR3 is 14 residues long. CDR3 sequence: CASTNSRTRNTIYF. The CDR3 bases are TGTGCCAGCACCAACAGTCGAACCAGAAACACCATATATTTT.

The chain recombines TRBV28 with TRBJ2-1; a possible D gene is TRBD1 (6 bases). Germline-derived CDR1 and CDR2 are MDHEN and SYDVKM. Trimming took 3 bases from V and 1 from J, leaving 13 bases between them. CDR3 size: 16 residues. DNA of the CDR3: TGTGCCAGCAGTTTTTACAGGGATCTATCCTACAATGAGCAGTTCTTC. Amino acid sequence: CASSFYRDLSYNEQFF.

This rearrangement joins TRBV19 to TRBJ2-1, with 9 nucleotides matching TRBD1. Germline V gene lookup returns CDR1 LNHDA and CDR2 SQIVND (reference sequence). The CDR3 sequence is 15 residues long. The J segment lost 3 bases and the V segment lost 6 bases, leaving 6 bases of the junction unmatched. CDR3 residues: CASRLQGAFYNEQFF. CDR3 nucleotides: TGTGCCAGTAGGCTACAGGGGGCTTTCTACAATGAGCAGTTCTTC.

This clone is a singleton in its sample. V gene TRBV7-2 combines with J gene TRBJ2-7, with 9 bases matching TRBD2. The ends lost 5 bases at V and 6 bases at J; junction bases unmatched: 2. The CDR3 sequence is 12 residues long. Germline CDR1 and CDR2: SGHTA and FQGNSA. The CDR3 DNA sequence: TGTGCCAGCAGCCGAGCGGGGGGCGAGCAGTACTTC. Its protein is CASSRAGGEQYF.

This clone was counted a single time. This chain uses TRBV5-6 with TRBJ1-5; no firm D call. Per germline, CDR1 SGHDT and CDR2 YYEEEE. V dropped 2 bases and J dropped 6 bases, with 6 bases sitting between them. This CDR3 has 12 residues. The CDR3 region has the DNA TGTGCCAGCAGCTTACTGGGTCAGCCCCAGCATTTT. Translation gives CASSLLGQPQHF.

The chain carries TRBV18 and TRBJ1-1; D is ambiguous. This CDR3 spans 14 amino acids. Deletions cut 3 bases from V and 1 base from J, with 9 bases between. The germline CDR1 and CDR2 sequences are KGHSH and LQKENI. The CDR3 coding sequence is TGTGCCAGCTCACCTTACCTCTCGAACACTGAAGCTTTCTTT. Translated: CASSPYLSNTEAFF.

This clone was observed a few times. J is TRBJ1-1 and V is TRBV19; no clear D gene. CDR3 length: 11 residues. Trimming stripped 6 bases from V and 1 base from J, with 3 bases between. In germline, CDR1 is LNHDA, CDR2 SQIVND (reference sequence). This chain's CDR3 is CASRGNTEAFF. The CDR3 DNA reads TGTGCCAGTAGGGGGAACACTGAAGCTTTCTTT.

The V gene is TRBV28, the J gene TRBJ2-1, with 13 nucleotides matching TRBD2. The CDR3 covers 19 residues. V shed 3 bases, J shed 0 bases, and the junction held 8 bases outside the gene matches. Germline CDR1 MDHEN, CDR2 SYDVKM. The CDR3 loop reads CASSFLGLAGDLSYNEQFF. CDR3 coding DNA: TGTGCCAGCAGTTTCCTTGGACTAGCGGGAGATCTCTCCTACAATGAGCAGTTCTTC.

The J gene is TRBJ2-5, the V gene TRBV2; D tentatively reads TRBD1 or TRBD2 (5 bases each). The germline V gene encodes CDR1 SNHLY and CDR2 FYNNEI. The CDR3 has 13 residues. V was shortened by 5 bases and J by 4 bases, with 11 bases between the two germline ends. The CDR3 nucleotides read TGTGCCAGCAGTCTCGGGGACGGAGAGACCCAGTACTTC. It specifies CASSLGDGETQYF. Using reference TRBV2 and TRBJ2-5 for the parts outside the CDR3, the full variable domain is EPEVTQTPSHQVTQMGQEVILRCVPISNHLYFYWYRQILGQKVEFLVSFYNNEISEKSEIFDDQFSVERPDGSNFTLKIRSTKLEDSAMYFCASSLGDGETQYFGPGTRLLVL.